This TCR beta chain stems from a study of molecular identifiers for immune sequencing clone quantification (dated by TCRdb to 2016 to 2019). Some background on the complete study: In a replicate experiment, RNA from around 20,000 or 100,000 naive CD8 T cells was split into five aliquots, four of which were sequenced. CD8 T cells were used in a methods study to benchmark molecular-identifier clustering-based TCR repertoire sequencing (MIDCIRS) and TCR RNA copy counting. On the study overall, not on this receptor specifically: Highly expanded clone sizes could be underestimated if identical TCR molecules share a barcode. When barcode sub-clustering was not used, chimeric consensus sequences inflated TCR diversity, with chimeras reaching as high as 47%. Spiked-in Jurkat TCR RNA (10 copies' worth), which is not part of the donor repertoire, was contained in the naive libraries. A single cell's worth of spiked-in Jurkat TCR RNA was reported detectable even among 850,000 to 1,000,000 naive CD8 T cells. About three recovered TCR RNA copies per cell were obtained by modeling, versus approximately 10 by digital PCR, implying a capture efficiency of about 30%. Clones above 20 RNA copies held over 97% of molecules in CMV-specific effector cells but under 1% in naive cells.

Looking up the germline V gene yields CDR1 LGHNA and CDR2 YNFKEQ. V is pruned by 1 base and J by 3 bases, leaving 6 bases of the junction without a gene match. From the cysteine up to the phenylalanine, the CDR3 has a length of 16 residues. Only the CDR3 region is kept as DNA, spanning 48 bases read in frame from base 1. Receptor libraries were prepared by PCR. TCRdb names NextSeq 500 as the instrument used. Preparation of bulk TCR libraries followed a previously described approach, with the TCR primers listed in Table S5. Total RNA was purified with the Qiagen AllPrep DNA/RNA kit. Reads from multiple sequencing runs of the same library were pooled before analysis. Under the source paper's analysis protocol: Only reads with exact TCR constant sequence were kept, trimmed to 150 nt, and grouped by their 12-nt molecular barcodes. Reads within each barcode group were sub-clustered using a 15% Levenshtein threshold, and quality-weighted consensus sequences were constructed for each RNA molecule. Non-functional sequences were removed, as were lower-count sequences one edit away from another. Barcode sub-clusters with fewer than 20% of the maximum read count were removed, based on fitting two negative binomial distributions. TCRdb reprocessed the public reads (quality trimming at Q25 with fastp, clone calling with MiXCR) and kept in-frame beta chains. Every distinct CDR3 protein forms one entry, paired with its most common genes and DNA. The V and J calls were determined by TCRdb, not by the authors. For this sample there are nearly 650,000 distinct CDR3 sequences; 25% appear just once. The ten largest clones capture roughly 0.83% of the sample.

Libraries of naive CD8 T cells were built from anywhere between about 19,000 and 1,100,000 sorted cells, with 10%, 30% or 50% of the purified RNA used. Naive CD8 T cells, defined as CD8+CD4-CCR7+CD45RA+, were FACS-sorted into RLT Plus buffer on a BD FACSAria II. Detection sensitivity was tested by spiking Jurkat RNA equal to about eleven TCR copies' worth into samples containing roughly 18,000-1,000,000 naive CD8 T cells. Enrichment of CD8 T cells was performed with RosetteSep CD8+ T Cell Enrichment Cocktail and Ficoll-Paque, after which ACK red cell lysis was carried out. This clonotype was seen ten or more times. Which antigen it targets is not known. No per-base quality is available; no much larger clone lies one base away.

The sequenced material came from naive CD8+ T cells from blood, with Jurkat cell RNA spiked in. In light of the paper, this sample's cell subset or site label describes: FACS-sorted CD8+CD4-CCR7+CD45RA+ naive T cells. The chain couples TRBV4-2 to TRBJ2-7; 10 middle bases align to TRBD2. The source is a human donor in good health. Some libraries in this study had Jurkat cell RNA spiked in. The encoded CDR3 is CASSQAAASGSYEQYF. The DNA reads TGTGCCAGCAGCCAAGCCGCGGCTAGCGGGAGCTACGAGCAGTACTTC.